This T cell receptor beta chain was observed in a study of Ad26.COV2.S vaccination and SARS-CoV-2 variants. Libraries were prepared by immunoSEQ multiplex PCR; TCRdb keeps only in-frame clonotypes and omits some of them. The sample has fewer than 800,000 clones; 89% are singletons. V was pared by 7 bases and J by 0 bases, with 13 bases between. The germline V gene encodes CDR1 MNHEY and CDR2 SVGAGI. This CDR3 has 14 amino acids. Treatment reported: some 20 received Ad26.COV2.S at low or high dose, single or two shots; roughly 5 received placebo; per-sample allocation not given. Specimens were obtained on day 63 following the first vaccine or placebo injection.

The TCR was taken from a person between 18 and 60 years old who received the Ad26.COV2.S COVID-19 vaccine or a placebo. The J gene is TRBJ2-7, the V gene TRBV6-5; D possibly corresponds to TRBD1 (6 bases). The sequenced sample was peripheral blood, obtained in a trial of Ad26.COV2.S vaccine versus placebo. Written as DNA, the CDR3 is TGTGCCAGCAATCCGCAGGACAGCTCCTACGAGCAGTACTTC. It encodes CASNPQDSSYEQYF.